These 23 T cell receptor beta chains were sequenced from one sample in a study of cytomegalovirus exposure and HLA in healthy donors. 13 Jbeta primers and 60 Vbeta primers were used for the PCR. Sequencing was performed with immunoSEQ multiplex PCR; in TCRdb, only in-frame clones are kept and a portion is missing. The repertoire holds over 150,000 clones, 65% to 75% seen once, with approximately 4.8% in the top ten. Sequences were obtained from PBMCs. The receptors shown here come from a man aged 25-45 years in good health and CMV-seropositive.

The J gene is TRBJ2-5, the V gene TRBV9; 8 positions agree with TRBD2. The trim removed 0 bases at V and 4 bases at J, leaving 8 bases unmatched. Germline assignment: CDR1 SGDLS and CDR2 YYNGEE. The CDR3 runs to 16 residues. The CDR3 nucleotides read TGTGCCAGCAGCGTAGGAGCCAGCGGGAGCCCAGAGACCCAGTACTTC. Encoded protein: CASSVGASGSPETQYF.

The rearrangement uses TRBV11-1 and TRBJ1-2; the D gene is possibly TRBD1 (6 bases). From germline, CDR1 is SGHAT and CDR2 FQDESV (reference sequence). V shed 1 base and J shed 4 bases, with 10 bases lying between them. This CDR3 region has 14 residues. The CDR3 spells CASSLGTEIYGYTF. The CDR3 nucleotides read TGTGCCAGCAGCTTAGGGACAGAGATCTATGGCTACACCTTC.

In regard to this clone: Within the sample, other DNA sequences also encode this same CDR3. The chain employs TRBV7-2 and TRBJ2-2; D call uncertain. Germline-derived CDR1 and CDR2 are SGHTA and FQGNSA. Deletions cut 5 bases from V and 2 bases from J, with 3 bases between. The CDR3 length is 12 residues. CDR3 DNA sequence: TGTGCCAGCAGCCCAAACACCGGGGAGCTGTTTTTT. Protein sequence: CASSPNTGELFF.

V is TRBV7-8 and J is TRBJ2-1, with 8 bases aligning to TRBD1. This CDR3 is built from 16 residues. V trimming: 5 bases; J trimming: 8 bases; junction bases outside the gene matches: 14. The germline gives CDR1 SGHVS, CDR2 FQNEAQ. CDR3 nucleotides: TGTGCCAGCAGCCTCTTACCGGGACAGGCGGACCATGAGCAGTTCTTC. It codes for CASSLLPGQADHEQFF.

The chain joins TRBV5-1 to TRBJ2-5; 8 nucleotides match TRBD1. V was clipped by 4 bases and J by 5 bases; unmatched bases: 7. Per the germline V gene, CDR1 is SGHRS and CDR2 is YFSETQ. This CDR3 contains 14 residues. In DNA, the CDR3 is TGCGCCAGCAGCGCCGGACAGGGCTTTGAGACCCAGTACTTC. Residues: CASSAGQGFETQYF.

This chain links TRBV5-4 with TRBJ1-1, with D maybe TRBD1 (5 bases). V was pared by 0 bases and J by 4 bases, with 13 bases between. The germline V gene encodes CDR1 SGHNT and CDR2 YYREEE (reference sequence). This CDR3 comprises 15 residues. For the CDR3, the DNA is TGTGCCAGCAGCTTGGCAGGGTGGAGTGGCACTGAAGCTTTCTTT. Protein: CASSLAGWSGTEAFF. The full variable domain, in which reference TRBV5-4 and TRBJ1-1 provide the parts outside the CDR3, is ETGVTQSPTHLIKTRGQQVTLRCSSQSGHNTVSWYQQALGQGPQFIFQYYREEENGRGNFPPRFSGLQFPNYSSELNVNALELDDSALYLCASSLAGWSGTEAFFGQGTRLTVV.

The chain has TRBV6-1 and TRBJ2-4; perhaps TRBD1 as D (5 bases). Between the trimmed V and J ends, which lost 5 bases and 9 bases, there was a span of 20 bases. Germline CDR1 and CDR2: MNHNS and SASEGT. The CDR3 is 15 residues long. CDR3 loop: CASSTQGAPTGIQYF. Written as DNA, the CDR3 is TGTGCCAGCAGTACCCAAGGGGCCCCAACCGGCATTCAGTACTTC.

The CDR3 nucleotides read TGTGCCAGCAGCGCTGGGACAGGGGTCTACGAGCAGTACTTC. Its protein is CASSAGTGVYEQYF. The genes are TRBV7-9 and TRBJ2-7, with 10 bases that match TRBD1. The CDR3 sequence is 14 residues long. Trimming removed 5 bases from V and 3 bases from J; junction bases left unmatched: 4. CDR1 is SEHNR, CDR2 FQNEAQ, per germline (reference sequence).

This sequence joins TRBV6-6 and TRBJ1-2; 7 nucleotides line up with TRBD1. In germline, CDR1 is MNHNY, CDR2 SVGAGI (reference sequence). Trimming at V came to 5 bases and at J to 4 bases, leaving 10 bases not matched to a gene. The CDR3 sequence is 15 residues long. This CDR3 is CASSRLTTGAYGYTF. In DNA, the CDR3 is TGTGCCAGCAGTCGTCTAACCACAGGGGCCTATGGCTACACCTTC.

This rearrangement joins TRBV27 to TRBJ1-1; tentatively, D is TRBD1 (6 bases). The CDR3 runs to 14 residues. V was clipped by 5 bases and J by 0 bases, with 10 bases between them. Germline CDR1 is MNHEY and CDR2 is SMNVEV (reference sequence). DNA of the CDR3: TGTGCCAGCAGTCCGACAGGCTTGAACACTGAAGCTTTCTTT. Translating gives CASSPTGLNTEAFF.

The V and J genes are TRBV11-2 and TRBJ2-3; D unresolved. Germline lookup yields CDR1 SGHAT and CDR2 FQNNGV. The CDR3 runs to 14 residues. V lost 2 bases to trimming and J lost 0 bases, with 6 bases between them. The CDR3 bases are TGTGCCAGCAGCTTAACCCTAAGCACAGATACGCAGTATTTT. This sequence encodes CASSLTLSTDTQYF.

The CDR3, as DNA: TGTGCCAGCACCCCTGGGAGGGAAATAGGGAGAGAGCAGTACTTC. Amino acids: CASTPGREIGREQYF. V is TRBV9 and J is TRBJ2-7, with 7 bases identical to TRBD2. CDR3 size: 15 residues. CDR1 SGDLS and CDR2 YYNGEE come from the germline V gene. Trimming took 6 bases from V and 7 from J; bases not matched to a gene: 16.

This chain connects TRBV30 to TRBJ1-2; 7 bases are a match to TRBD1. V lost 1 base to trimming and J lost 2 bases; unmatched junction nucleotides: 10. The germline V gene has CDR1 GTSNPN and CDR2 SVGIG (reference sequence). CDR3 length: 16 residues. CDR3 loop: CAWSGLTGIYNYGYTF. CDR3 sequence (DNA): TGTGCCTGGAGTGGGTTGACAGGGATTTACAACTATGGCTACACCTTC.

The CDR3 DNA follows: TGTGCCAGCAGTTTCTCTCCCTCTAGGACAGATACGCAGTATTTT. Translating it yields CASSFSPSRTDTQYF. The V and J genes are TRBV27 and TRBJ2-3; unclear D gene. Germline CDR1 is MNHEY and CDR2 is SMNVEV (reference sequence). CDR3 length: 15 residues. V was trimmed by 3 bases and J by 3 bases, leaving 13 bases between them.

The chain carries TRBV5-5 and TRBJ2-2; 10 nucleotides line up with TRBD2. V trimming: 4 bases; J trimming: 4 bases; junction bases outside the gene matches: 10. This CDR3 is 17 amino acids long. Looked up from germline, CDR1 is SGHKS and CDR2 is YYEKEE (reference sequence). The CDR3: CASSLSLSGGSTGELFF. CDR3 sequence (DNA): TGTGCCAGCAGCCTATCCCTTAGCGGGGGGTCCACCGGGGAGCTGTTTTTT.

This clone was detected only once. V usage is TRBV9 and J usage is TRBJ2-5, with TRBD2 matching 7 bases. V lost 2 bases and J lost 2; bases outside the gene matches: 6. The CDR3 is made up of 15 amino acids. Germline V lookup: CDR1 SGDLS, CDR2 YYNGEE. This CDR3 is CASSVSSGVQETQYF. DNA of the CDR3: TGTGCCAGCAGCGTGTCTAGCGGAGTACAAGAGACCCAGTACTTC.

V and J are TRBV6-5 and TRBJ2-7; TRBD1 matches at 7 bases. This CDR3 has 14 residues. The J segment lost 3 bases and the V segment lost 4 bases, leaving 6 bases of the junction unmatched. CDR1 is MNHEY and CDR2 is SVGAGI in the germline V gene. DNA for the CDR3: TGTGCCAGCAGTTCCGCCTCAGGGGGCTACGAGCAGTACTTC. Amino acid sequence: CASSSASGGYEQYF.

J is TRBJ1-5 and V is TRBV6-5; a weak D match, TRBD1 (6 bases). Germline V lookup: CDR1 MNHEY, CDR2 SVGAGI. Trimming took 6 bases from V and 3 from J, leaving 15 bases between them. The CDR3 is 15 residues long. This chain's CDR3 is CASRPTRGPNQPQHF. CDR3 nucleotide sequence: TGTGCCAGCAGACCGACCAGGGGACCCAATCAGCCCCAGCATTTT.

This clone was counted a few times. V and J are TRBV27 and TRBJ2-2; 9 bases map to TRBD2. CDR1 and CDR2 from the germline V gene are MNHEY and SMNVEV (reference sequence). Trimming cost V 1 base and J 6 bases; bases outside gene matches: 3. CDR3 length: 15 residues. CDR3 amino acids: CASSLYGGGAGELFF. Here the CDR3 DNA reads TGTGCCAGCAGTTTATATGGCGGGGGGGCCGGGGAGCTGTTTTTT.

This chain uses TRBV6-1 with TRBJ2-2; TRBD1 matches 7 bases. CDR3 size: 15 residues. The germline V gene encodes CDR1 MNHNS and CDR2 SASEGT. The V and J ends lost 2 bases and 2 bases, in that order; junction bases with no gene match: 2. CDR3 sequence (DNA): TGTGCCAGCAGTGAACGACAGGGAAACACCGGGGAGCTGTTTTTT. Residues: CASSERQGNTGELFF.

V usage is TRBV19 and J usage is TRBJ2-2; 7 bases fit TRBD1. The V and J ends lost 3 bases and 5 bases, in that order; junction bases with no gene match: 0. This CDR3 contains 13 residues. CDR1 and CDR2 (germline): LNHDA, SQIVND (reference sequence). CDR3 protein: CASSIRGTGELFF. The CDR3, as DNA: TGTGCCAGTAGTATCAGGGGGACCGGGGAGCTGTTTTTT.

V gene TRBV9 combines with J gene TRBJ2-6; D is possibly TRBD2 (5 bases). The CDR3 has 17 amino acids. CDR1 is SGDLS and CDR2 is YYNGEE in the germline V gene. Trimming stripped 4 bases from V and 0 bases from J, with 14 bases between. DNA of the CDR3: TGTGCCAGCAGCCCCTGGACGGGGAGCTCTGGGGCCAACGTCCTGACTTTC. It codes for CASSPWTGSSGANVLTF.

The J gene is TRBJ1-2, the V gene TRBV9; a weak D match, TRBD1 (5 bases). Germline V gene lookup returns CDR1 SGDLS and CDR2 YYNGEE. The CDR3 is 13 residues long. Trimming took off 0 bases at V and 7 bases at J, with 10 bases between the two ends. The CDR3 is CASSVDGGGGYTF. Written as DNA, the CDR3 is TGTGCCAGCAGCGTAGACGGGGGAGGTGGCTACACCTTC. The full variable domain, completed using reference TRBV9 and TRBJ1-2, is DSGVTQTPKHLITATGQRVTLRCSPRSGDLSVYWYQQSLDQGLQFLIQYYNGEERAKGNILERFSAQQFPDLHSELNLSSLELGDSALYFCASSVDGGGGYTFGSGTRLTVV.